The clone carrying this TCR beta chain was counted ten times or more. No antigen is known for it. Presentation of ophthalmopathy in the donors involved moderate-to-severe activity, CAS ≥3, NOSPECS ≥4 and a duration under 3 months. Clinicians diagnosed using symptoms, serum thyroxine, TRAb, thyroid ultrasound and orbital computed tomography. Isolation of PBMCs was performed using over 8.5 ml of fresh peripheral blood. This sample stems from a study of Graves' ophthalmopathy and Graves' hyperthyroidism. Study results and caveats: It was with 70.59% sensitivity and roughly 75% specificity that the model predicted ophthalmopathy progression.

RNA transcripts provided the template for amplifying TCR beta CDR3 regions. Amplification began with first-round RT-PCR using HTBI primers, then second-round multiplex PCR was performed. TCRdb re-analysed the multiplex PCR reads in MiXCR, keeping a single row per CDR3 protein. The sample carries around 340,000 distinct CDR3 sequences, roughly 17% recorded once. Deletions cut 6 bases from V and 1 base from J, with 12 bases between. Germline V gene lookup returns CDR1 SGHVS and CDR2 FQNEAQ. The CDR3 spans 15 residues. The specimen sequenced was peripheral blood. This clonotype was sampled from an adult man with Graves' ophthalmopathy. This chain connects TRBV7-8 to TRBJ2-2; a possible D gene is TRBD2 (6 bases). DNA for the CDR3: TGTGCCAGCAGGAGCGGGTTTGGGAACACCGGGGAGCTGTTTTTT. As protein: CASRSGFGNTGELFF.